Sequencing of this T cell receptor beta chain was carried out in a study of response to subunit inactivated influenza vaccine. General study points: Every seasonal influenza vaccination brings in few new T cells, the authors suggested.

TCRdb called the RT-PCR reads again in MiXCR, with one record for every CDR3 protein. The sample comprises approximately 520,000 distinct CDR3 sequences, roughly 23% of which are singletons, and about 1.9% rests with the top ten. The CDR3 has 14 residues. Germline-derived CDR1 and CDR2 are SNHLY and FYNNEI. J lost 8 bases, V lost 6 bases, and 10 bases had no gene match. Regarding this clonotype: What it recognizes is unknown.

Sequenced material: CD4+ T cells sorted from PBMCs, taken less than 6 days after vaccination. The chain couples TRBV2 to TRBJ2-1; 7 bases line up with TRBD2. The clonotype was recovered from a man in his fifties who received an inactivated influenza vaccine. The CDR3 DNA reads as TGTGCCAGCAGGCTAGCGGAGTGGGTTCATGAGCAGTTCTTC. This encodes CASRLAEWVHEQFF.